This TCR beta chain stems from a study of CD8 T cells in Susac syndrome. The study's findings and limits: The study acknowledged a relatively small number of individuals in its TCR sequencing and HLA analysis.

Germline loops: CDR1 MNHEY, CDR2 SVGAGI. Trimming took 6 bases from V and 0 from J, leaving 13 bases between them. The CDR3 is 15 residues long. Of note for this clonotype: Its antigen is as yet unknown.

About 0.45 to 1 ug RNA was reverse transcribed with random hexamers. TCRdb used MiXCR to reprocess the immunoSEQ multiplex PCR reads, holding one entry per CDR3 protein. This table holds roughly 400,000 distinct CDR3 sequences, more than 80% found once. The sequence came from a human donor with multiple sclerosis. Sequencing was performed on CD8+ T cells from PBMCs. The chain has TRBV6-5 and TRBJ2-3; perhaps D is TRBD1 or TRBD2 (5 bases each). CDR3 coding DNA: TGTGCCAGCAGCCTAATAGGGGAGAGCACAGATACGCAGTATTTT. This sequence encodes CASSLIGESTDTQYF.